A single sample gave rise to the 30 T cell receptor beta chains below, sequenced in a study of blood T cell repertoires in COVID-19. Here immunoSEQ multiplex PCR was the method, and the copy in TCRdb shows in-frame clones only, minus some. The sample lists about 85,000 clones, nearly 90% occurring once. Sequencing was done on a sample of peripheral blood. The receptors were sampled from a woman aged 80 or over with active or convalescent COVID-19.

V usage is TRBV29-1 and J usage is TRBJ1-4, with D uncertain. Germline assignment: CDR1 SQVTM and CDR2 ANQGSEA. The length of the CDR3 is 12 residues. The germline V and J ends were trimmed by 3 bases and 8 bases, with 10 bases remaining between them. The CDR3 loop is CSVDVVGEKLFF. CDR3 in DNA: TGCAGCGTTGACGTGGTCGGGGAAAAACTGTTTTTT. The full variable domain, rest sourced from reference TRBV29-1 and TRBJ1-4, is SAVISQKPSRDICQRGTSLTIQCQVDSQVTMMFWYRQQPGQSLTLIATANQGSEATYESGFVIDKFPISRPNLTFSTLTVSNMSPEDSSIYLCSVDVVGEKLFFGSGTQLSVL.

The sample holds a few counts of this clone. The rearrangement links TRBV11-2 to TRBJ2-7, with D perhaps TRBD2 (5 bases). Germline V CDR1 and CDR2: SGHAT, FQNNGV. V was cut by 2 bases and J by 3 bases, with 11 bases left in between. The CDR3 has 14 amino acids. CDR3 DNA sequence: TGTGCCAGCAGCTTAATGAGTGGGAGCTACGAGCAGTACTTC. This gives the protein CASSLMSGSYEQYF.

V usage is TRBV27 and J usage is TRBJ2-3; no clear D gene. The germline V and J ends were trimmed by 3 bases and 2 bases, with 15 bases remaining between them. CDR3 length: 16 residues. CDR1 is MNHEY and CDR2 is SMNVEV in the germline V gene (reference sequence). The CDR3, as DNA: TGTGCCAGCAGTTTGGTAAGGAGACTGAACACAGATACGCAGTATTTT. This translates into CASSLVRRLNTDTQYF.

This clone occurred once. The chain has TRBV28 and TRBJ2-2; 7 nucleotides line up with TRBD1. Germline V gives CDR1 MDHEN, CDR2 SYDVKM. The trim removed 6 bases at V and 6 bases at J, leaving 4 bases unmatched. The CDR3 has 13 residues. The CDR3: CASRLTGAGELFF. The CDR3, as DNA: TGTGCCAGCAGACTAACAGGGGCCGGGGAGCTGTTTTTT.

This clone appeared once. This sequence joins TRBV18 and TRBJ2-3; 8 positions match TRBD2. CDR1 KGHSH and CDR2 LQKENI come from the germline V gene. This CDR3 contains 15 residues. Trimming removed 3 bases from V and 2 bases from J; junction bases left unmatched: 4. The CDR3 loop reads CASSPGLDATDTQYF. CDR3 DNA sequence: TGTGCCAGCTCACCGGGACTAGACGCCACAGATACGCAGTATTTT.

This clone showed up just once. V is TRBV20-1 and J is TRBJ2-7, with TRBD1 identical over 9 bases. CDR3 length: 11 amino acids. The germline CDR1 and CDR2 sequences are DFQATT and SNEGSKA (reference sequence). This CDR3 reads CGGQGSDEQYF. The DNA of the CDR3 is TGCGGAGGACAGGGGTCGGACGAGCAGTACTTC.

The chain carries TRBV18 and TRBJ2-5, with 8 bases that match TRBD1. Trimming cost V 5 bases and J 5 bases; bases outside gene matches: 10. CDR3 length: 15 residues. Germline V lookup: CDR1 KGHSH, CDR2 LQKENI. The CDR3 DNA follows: TGTGCCAGCTCAGAGCAGGGGGCCTATCAGGAGACCCAGTACTTC. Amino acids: CASSEQGAYQETQYF.

The CDR3 region is CASSVPGTGGGYGYTF. As DNA, the CDR3 is TGTGCCAGCAGTGTCCCCGGGACAGGGGGAGGCTATGGCTACACCTTC. The chain employs TRBV25-1 and TRBJ1-2; TRBD1 matches at 11 bases. CDR3 length: 16 amino acids. The V and J ends lost 4 bases and 4 bases, in that order; junction bases with no gene match: 8. CDR1 and CDR2 from the germline V gene are MGHDK and SYGVNS.

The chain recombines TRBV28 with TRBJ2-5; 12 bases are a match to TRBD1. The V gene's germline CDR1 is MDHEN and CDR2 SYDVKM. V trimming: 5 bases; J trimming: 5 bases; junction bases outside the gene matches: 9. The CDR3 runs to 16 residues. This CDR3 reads CASSEGTGGRMETQYF. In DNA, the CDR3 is TGTGCCAGCAGTGAAGGGACAGGGGGCCGAATGGAGACCCAGTACTTC.

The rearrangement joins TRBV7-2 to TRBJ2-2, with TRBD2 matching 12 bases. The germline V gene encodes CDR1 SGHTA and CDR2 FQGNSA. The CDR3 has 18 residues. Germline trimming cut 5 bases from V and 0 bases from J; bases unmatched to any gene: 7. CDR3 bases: TGTGCCAGCAGCACTTGGACTAGCGGGACGTCGAACACCGGGGAGCTGTTTTTT. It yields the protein CASSTWTSGTSNTGELFF.

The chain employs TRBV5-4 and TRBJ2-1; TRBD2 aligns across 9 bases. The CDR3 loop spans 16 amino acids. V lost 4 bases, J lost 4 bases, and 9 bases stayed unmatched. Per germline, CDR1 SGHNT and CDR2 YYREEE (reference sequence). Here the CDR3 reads CASSTPTSGRYNEQFF. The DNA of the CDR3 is TGTGCCAGCAGCACCCCGACTAGCGGAAGATACAATGAGCAGTTCTTC. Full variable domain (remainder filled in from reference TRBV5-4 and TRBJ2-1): ETGVTQSPTHLIKTRGQQVTLRCSSQSGHNTVSWYQQALGQGPQFIFQYYREEENGRGNFPPRFSGLQFPNYSSELNVNALELDDSALYLCASSTPTSGRYNEQFFGPGTRLTVL.

CDR3 nucleotide sequence: TGTGCCAGCAGTGAAGGGTCAGGCTCTGGAAACACCATATATTTT. Translated, it gives CASSEGSGSGNTIYF. The chain links TRBV6-1 to TRBJ1-3; D not certain. V lost 1 base to trimming and J lost 0 bases, with 7 bases between them. Germline CDR1 and CDR2: MNHNS and SASEGT. CDR3 length equals 15 residues.

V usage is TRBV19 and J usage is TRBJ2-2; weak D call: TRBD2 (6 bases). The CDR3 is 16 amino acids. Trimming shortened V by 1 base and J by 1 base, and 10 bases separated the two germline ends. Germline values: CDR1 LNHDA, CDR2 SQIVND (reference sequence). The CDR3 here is CASSIGGGKNTGELFF. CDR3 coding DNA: TGTGCCAGTAGTATAGGTGGGGGGAAGAACACCGGGGAGCTGTTTTTT.

CDR3 in DNA: TGTGCCAGCAGCTTAGTGCACAGGGCGGGTGATTCACCCCTCCACTTT. It translates to CASSLVHRAGDSPLHF. This chain uses TRBV7-8 with TRBJ1-6, with D possibly matching TRBD1 (6 bases). The germline V gene has CDR1 SGHVS and CDR2 FQNEAQ. The CDR3 is made up of 16 amino acids. V was shortened by 1 base and J by 8 bases, with 15 bases between the two germline ends.

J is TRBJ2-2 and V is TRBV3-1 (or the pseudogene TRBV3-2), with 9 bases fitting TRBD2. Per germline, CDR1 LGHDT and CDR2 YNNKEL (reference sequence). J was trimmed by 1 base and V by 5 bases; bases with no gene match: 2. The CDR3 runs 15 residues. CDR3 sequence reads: CASSKTSGNTGELFF. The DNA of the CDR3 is TGTGCCAGCAGCAAGACTAGCGGGAACACCGGGGAGCTGTTTTTT.

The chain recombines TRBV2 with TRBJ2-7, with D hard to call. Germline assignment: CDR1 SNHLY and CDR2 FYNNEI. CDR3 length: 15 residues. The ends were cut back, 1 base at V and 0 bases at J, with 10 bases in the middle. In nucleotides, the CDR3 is TGTGCCAGCAGTGAAGTGTGGTTGAGCTCCTACGAGCAGTACTTC. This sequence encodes CASSEVWLSSYEQYF.

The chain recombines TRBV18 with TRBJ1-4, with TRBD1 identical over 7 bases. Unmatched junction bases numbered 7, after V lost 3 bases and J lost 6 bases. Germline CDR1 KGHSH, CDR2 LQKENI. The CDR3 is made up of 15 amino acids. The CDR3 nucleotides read TGTGCCAGCTCACCCCGACAGGGTGTCGATGAAAAACTGTTTTTT. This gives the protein CASSPRQGVDEKLFF.

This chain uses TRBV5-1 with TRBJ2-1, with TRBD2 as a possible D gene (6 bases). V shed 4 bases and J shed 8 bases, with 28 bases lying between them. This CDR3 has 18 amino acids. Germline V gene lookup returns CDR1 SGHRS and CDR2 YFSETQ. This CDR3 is CASSRRLDSGSIGHEQFF. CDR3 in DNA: TGCGCCAGCAGCCGGCGACTAGACAGTGGGTCAATTGGACATGAGCAGTTCTTC.

The CDR3 region is CASTQRGAGNTIYF. The CDR3, as DNA: TGTGCCAGTACCCAAAGGGGCGCTGGAAACACCATATATTTT. This chain joins TRBV19 and TRBJ1-3; TRBD1 is a possible D gene (5 bases). This CDR3 is 14 amino acids long. Germline lookup yields CDR1 LNHDA and CDR2 SQIVND (reference sequence). The V end lost 7 bases, the J end lost 2 bases, and 12 bases lay between the germline ends.

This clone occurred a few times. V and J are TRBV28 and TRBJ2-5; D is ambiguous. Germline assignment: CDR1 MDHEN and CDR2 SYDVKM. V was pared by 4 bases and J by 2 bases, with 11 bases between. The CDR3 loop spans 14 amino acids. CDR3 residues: CASSSWVTQETQYF. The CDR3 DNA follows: TGTGCCAGCAGTTCATGGGTCACTCAAGAGACCCAGTACTTC.

Here the CDR3 reads CASRLLTSGDYEQYF. In DNA form, the CDR3 reads TGTGCCAGCAGATTACTGACTAGCGGGGACTACGAGCAGTACTTC. The chain joins TRBV2 to TRBJ2-7, with 11 bases lining up with TRBD2. The CDR3 loop spans 15 amino acids. The germline CDR1 and CDR2 sequences are SNHLY and FYNNEI. V lost 6 bases and J lost 3; bases outside the gene matches: 7.

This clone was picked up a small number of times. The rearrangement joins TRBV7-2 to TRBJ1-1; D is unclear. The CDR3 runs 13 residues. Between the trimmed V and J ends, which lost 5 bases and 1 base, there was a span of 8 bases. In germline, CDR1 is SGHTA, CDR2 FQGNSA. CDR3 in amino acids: CASSTQRNTEAFF. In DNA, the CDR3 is TGTGCCAGCAGCACACAGAGGAACACTGAAGCTTTCTTT.

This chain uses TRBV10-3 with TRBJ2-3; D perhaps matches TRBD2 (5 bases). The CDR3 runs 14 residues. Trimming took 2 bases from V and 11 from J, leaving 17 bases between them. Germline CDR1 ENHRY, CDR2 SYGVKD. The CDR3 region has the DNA TGTGCCATCAGTGAGCCTCCAGACTACGAGCGGCAGTATTTT. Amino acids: CAISEPPDYERQYF.

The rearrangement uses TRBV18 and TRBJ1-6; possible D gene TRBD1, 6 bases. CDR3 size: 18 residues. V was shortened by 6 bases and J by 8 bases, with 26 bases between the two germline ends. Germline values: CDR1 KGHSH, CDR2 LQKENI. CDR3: CASSRVGPGPKGDSPLHF. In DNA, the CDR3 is TGTGCCAGCTCCCGCGTTGGCCCGGGACCTAAGGGGGATTCACCCCTCCACTTT.

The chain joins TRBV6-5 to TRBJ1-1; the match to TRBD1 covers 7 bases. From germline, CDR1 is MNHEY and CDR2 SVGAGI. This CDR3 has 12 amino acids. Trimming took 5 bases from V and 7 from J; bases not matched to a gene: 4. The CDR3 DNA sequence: TGTGCCAGCAGTCCGGACAGGTTTGAAGCTTTCTTT. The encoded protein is CASSPDRFEAFF.

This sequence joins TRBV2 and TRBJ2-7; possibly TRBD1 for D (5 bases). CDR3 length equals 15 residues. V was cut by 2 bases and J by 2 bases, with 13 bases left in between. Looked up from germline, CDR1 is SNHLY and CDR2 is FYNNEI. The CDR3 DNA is TGTGCCAGCAGTGAACAAGGGGCCTTCGCCTACGAGCAGTACTTC. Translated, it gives CASSEQGAFAYEQYF.

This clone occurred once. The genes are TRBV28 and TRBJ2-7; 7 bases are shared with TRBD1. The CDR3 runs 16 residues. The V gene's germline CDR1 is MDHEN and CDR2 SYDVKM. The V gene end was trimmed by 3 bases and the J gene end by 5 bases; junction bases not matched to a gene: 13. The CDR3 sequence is CASSFPGQRLYDEQYF. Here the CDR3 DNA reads TGTGCCAGCAGTTTCCCGGGACAGAGACTCTACGACGAGCAGTACTTC.

Here the CDR3 reads CASSFQAENNSPLHF. In DNA, the CDR3 is TGTGCCAGCAGTTTTCAGGCAGAAAACAATTCACCCCTCCACTTT. The V call is TRBV27, the J call TRBJ1-6; unclear D gene. Germline V gives CDR1 MNHEY, CDR2 SMNVEV (reference sequence). This CDR3 contains 15 residues. Trimming pared 3 bases from V and 7 bases from J, leaving 13 bases between.

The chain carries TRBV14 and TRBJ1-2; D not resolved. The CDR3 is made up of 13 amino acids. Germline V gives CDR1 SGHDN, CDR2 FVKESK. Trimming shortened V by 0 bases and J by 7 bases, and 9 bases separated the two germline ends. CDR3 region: CASSQDLYSGYTF. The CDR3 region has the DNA TGTGCCAGCAGCCAAGATCTTTACAGTGGCTACACCTTC.

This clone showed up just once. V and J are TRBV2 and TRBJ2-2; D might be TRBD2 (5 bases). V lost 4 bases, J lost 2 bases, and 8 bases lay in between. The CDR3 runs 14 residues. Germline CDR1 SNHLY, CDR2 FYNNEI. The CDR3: CASSVEGNTGELFF. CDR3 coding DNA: TGTGCCAGCAGTGTAGAGGGTAACACCGGGGAGCTGTTTTTT.